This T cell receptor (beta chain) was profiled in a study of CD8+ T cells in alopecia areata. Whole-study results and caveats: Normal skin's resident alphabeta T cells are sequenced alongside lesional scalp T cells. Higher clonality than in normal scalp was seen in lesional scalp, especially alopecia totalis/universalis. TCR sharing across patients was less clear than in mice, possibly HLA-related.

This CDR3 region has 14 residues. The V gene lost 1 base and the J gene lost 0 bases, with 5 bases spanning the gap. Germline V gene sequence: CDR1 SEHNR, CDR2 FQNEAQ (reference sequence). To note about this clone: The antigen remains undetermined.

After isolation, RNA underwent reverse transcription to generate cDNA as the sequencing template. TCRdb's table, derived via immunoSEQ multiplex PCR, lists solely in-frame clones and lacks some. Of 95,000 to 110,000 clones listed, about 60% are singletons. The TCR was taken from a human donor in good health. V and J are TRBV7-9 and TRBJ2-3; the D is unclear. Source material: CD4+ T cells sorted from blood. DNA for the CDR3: TGTGCCAGCAGCTTAGGGCACAGCACAGATACGCAGTATTTT. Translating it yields CASSLGHSTDTQYF. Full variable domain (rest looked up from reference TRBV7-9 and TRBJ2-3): DTGVSQNPRHKITKRGQNVTFRCDPISEHNRLYWYRQTLGQGPEFLTYFQNEAQLEKSRLLSDRFSAERPKGSFSTLEIQRTEQGDSAMYLCASSLGHSTDTQYFGPGTRLTVL.